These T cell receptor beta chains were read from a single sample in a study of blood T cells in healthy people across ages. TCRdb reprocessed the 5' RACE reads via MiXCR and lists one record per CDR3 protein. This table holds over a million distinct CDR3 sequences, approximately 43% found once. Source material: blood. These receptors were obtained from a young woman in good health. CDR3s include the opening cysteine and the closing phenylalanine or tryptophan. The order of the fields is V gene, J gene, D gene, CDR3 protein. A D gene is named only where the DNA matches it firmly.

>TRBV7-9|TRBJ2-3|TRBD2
CASSIGLAGSTDTQYF
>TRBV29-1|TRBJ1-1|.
CSVGGGRVAFF
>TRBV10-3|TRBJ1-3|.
CAIMEQGSGNTIYF
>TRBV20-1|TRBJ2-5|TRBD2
CSARIPGLADLEQYF
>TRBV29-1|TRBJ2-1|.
CSVERLGVRNNEQFF
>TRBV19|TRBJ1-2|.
CASSDLPYGYTF
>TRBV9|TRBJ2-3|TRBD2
CAGSAIVPGLASSDTQYF
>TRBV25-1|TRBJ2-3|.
CASSDPARPDTQYF
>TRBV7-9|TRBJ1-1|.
CASSLVRGAGGTEAFF
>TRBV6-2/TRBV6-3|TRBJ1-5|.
CASSYRLQAAYQPQHF
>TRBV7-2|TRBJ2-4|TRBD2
CASSVIPAGGNIQYF
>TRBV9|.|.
CASSGVDYEQYF
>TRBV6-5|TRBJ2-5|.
CASSYEASGYQETQYF
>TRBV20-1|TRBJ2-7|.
CSAGMLSYEQYF
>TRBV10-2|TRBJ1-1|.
CASSEDIGGGTEAFF
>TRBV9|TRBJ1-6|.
CASSSGVPGDSPLHF
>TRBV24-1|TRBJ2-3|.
CATSKHSSSTDTQYF
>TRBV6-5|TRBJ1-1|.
CASSYYLNTEAFF
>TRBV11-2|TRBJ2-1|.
CACSTFSGTSYNEQFF
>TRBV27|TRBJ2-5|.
CASSFPPSWETQYF
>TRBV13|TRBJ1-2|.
CASSSRTLNYGYTF
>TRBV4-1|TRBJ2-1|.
CASSQDPGVFSYNEQFF
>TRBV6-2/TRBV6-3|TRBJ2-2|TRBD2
CASSEALALNTGELFF
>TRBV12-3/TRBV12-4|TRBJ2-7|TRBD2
CASKSSGPYEQYF
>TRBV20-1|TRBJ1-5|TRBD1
CSASPGQYNQPQHF
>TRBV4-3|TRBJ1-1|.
CASSQERVFTEAFF
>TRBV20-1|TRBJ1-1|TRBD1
CSAPGTGLNTEAFF
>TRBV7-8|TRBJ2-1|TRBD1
CASTPRGRYNEQFF
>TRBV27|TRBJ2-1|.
CASSLSGGGGYNEQFF
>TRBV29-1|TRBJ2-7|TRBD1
CSVLLPGQGTYEQYF
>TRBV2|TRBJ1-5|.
CASSWDGLEDQPQHF
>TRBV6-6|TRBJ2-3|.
CASSSRGIHTDTQYF
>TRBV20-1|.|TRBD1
CSARELDRDPHEQYF
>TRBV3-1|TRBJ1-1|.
CASSQDLGTNTEAFF
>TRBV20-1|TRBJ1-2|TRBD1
CSARKPGGVGGYTF
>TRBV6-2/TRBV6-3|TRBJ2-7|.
CASSSLDRYAYEQYF
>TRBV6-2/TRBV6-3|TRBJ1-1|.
CASSPRGPGAFF
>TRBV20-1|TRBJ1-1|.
CSARDQKGGDTEAFF
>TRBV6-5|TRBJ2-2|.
CASSPRENTGELFF
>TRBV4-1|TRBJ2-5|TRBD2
CASSRKGLEQETQYF
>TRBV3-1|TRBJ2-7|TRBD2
CASSRSGTRLNEQYF
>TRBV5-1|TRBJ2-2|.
CASSFGMDTGELFF
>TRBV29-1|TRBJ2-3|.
CSVEWGAGTDTQYF